These 10 T cell receptor beta chains came from one sample sequenced in a study of human T cells and chemical hapten exposure. Documented time point: patch test 1, 2 weeks after DPC sensitization. Regarding treatment: therapeutic diphenylcyclopropenone sensitization with weekly scalp DPC. TCRdb redid the calling of the RACE reads with MiXCR, one entry per CDR3 protein. In the table there are fewer than 130,000 distinct CDR3 sequences, 9.5% to 12% of which are singletons. The material was whole blood, obtained in connection with sensitization to the hapten diphenylcyclopropenone (DPC). These receptors all come from a middle-aged woman with alopecia areata. Some clones in this sample may be carry-over from other donors' samples.

This clonotype was detected many times. V and J are TRBV7-3 and TRBJ1-6; D gene unclear. The CDR3 is made up of 13 amino acids. CDR1 is SGHTA, CDR2 FQGTGA, per germline. V gave up 1 base and J gave up 7 bases, with 5 bases separating them. Written as DNA, the CDR3 is TGTGCCAGCAGCTTAAAGGCCAATTCACCCCTCCACTTT. This translates into CASSLKANSPLHF.

This rearrangement joins TRBV5-4 to TRBJ2-5; D gene ambiguous. The germline V and J ends were trimmed by 2 bases and 1 base, with 9 bases remaining between them. This CDR3 spans 14 amino acids. Germline V lookup: CDR1 SGHNT, CDR2 YYREEE (reference sequence). The CDR3 DNA reads as TGTGCCAGCAGCTTCCCTATCAGCCAAGAGACCCAGTACTTC. Protein product: CASSFPISQETQYF.

This clonotype was detected only a few times. The CDR3 protein is CASSMEVVGETQYF. The CDR3 DNA reads TGTGCCAGTAGTATGGAAGTAGTGGGGGAGACCCAGTACTTC. The gene calls are TRBV19 and TRBJ2-5, with D uncertain. CDR3 length equals 14 residues. V lost 3 bases and J 5 bases, leaving 13 bases between the germline ends. Germline V gene lookup returns CDR1 LNHDA and CDR2 SQIVND (reference sequence).

V is TRBV2 and J is TRBJ2-5; D gene unclear. CDR3 length equals 11 residues. CDR1 is SNHLY, CDR2 FYNNEI, per germline. With 8 bases removed from V and 2 bases from J, the gap between germline ends came to 6 bases. CDR3 protein: CASAIQETQYF. CDR3 DNA sequence: TGTGCCAGCGCCATACAAGAGACCCAGTACTTC.

The genes are TRBV6-1 and TRBJ2-3; 8 bases are a match to TRBD1. V trimming: 2 bases; J trimming: 3 bases; junction bases outside the gene matches: 4. The germline gives CDR1 MNHNS, CDR2 SASEGT. CDR3 length equals 15 residues. This CDR3 is CASSEQGARTDTQYF. CDR3 DNA sequence: TGTGCCAGCAGTGAACAGGGGGCGAGGACAGATACGCAGTATTTT.

This clonotype was found many times. J is TRBJ2-6 and V is TRBV5-1; 7 nucleotides line up with TRBD2. Germline CDR1 reads SGHRS; CDR2 reads YFSETQ. V was pared by 4 bases and J by 0 bases, with 7 bases of the junction left unmatched. This CDR3 spans 17 amino acids. CDR3 DNA: TGCGCCAGCAGCCCCCGAGCGGGAAGCTCTGGGGCCAACGTCCTGACTTTC. This gives the protein CASSPRAGSSGANVLTF.

This clonotype showed up many times. The chain carries TRBV25-1 and TRBJ2-5, with 11 bases aligning to TRBD1. Germline lookup yields CDR1 MGHDK and CDR2 SYGVNS. CDR3 length: 13 amino acids. The V segment lost 6 bases and the J segment 6 bases; nucleotides outside the gene matches: 3. The CDR3 sequence: CASSRDRGKTQYF. CDR3 nucleotide sequence: TGTGCCAGCAGCCGGGACAGGGGGAAGACCCAGTACTTC.

This clonotype appeared a few times. V gene TRBV20-1 combines with J gene TRBJ2-5; D is possibly TRBD2 (5 bases). From germline, CDR1 is DFQATT and CDR2 SNEGSKA (reference sequence). The V end was cut by 6 bases, the J end by 7 bases, with 15 bases between. The CDR3 spans 12 residues. The CDR3 DNA is TGCAGTGCCCCCACGCGAAGCGGGACCCAGTACTTC. Translation: CSAPTRSGTQYF.

This clonotype was detected many times. The CDR3 bases are TGTGCCAGTAGTCCGGGAGGCCCGGGACAGGGGATTTACGAGCAGTACTTC. Translating gives CASSPGGPGQGIYEQYF. The chain carries TRBV19 and TRBJ2-7; 10 bases match TRBD1. CDR3 length: 17 amino acids. The germline gives CDR1 LNHDA, CDR2 SQIVND (reference sequence). Trimming removed 5 bases from V and 4 bases from J; junction bases left unmatched: 14.

The J gene is TRBJ2-7, the V gene TRBV6-1, with 9 bases fitting TRBD2. J was trimmed by 3 bases and V by 2 bases; bases with no gene match: 17. Germline CDR1 MNHNS, CDR2 SASEGT. There are 19 residues in the CDR3. The CDR3 spells CASSERSSLRPSGNYEQYF. In DNA form, the CDR3 reads TGTGCCAGCAGTGAAAGGTCCTCCCTTCGCCCTAGCGGGAACTACGAGCAGTACTTC.